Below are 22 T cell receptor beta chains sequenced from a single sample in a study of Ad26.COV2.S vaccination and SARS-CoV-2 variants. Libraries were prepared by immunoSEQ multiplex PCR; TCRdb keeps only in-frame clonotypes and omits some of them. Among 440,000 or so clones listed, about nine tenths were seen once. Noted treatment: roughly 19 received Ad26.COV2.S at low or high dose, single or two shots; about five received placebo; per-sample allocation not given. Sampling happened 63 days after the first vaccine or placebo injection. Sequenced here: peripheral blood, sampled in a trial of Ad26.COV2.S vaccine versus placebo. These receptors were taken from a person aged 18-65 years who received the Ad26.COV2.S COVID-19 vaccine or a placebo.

CDR3 protein: CASSLRSSGRASDTQYF. Here the CDR3 DNA reads TGTGCCAGCAGCTTAAGGTCTAGCGGGAGGGCCTCAGATACGCAGTATTTT. The V and J genes are TRBV13 and TRBJ2-3; TRBD2 aligns across 12 bases. Germline V gene lookup returns CDR1 PRHDT and CDR2 FYEKMQ (reference sequence). The CDR3 covers 17 residues. The V and J ends lost 2 bases and 4 bases, in that order; junction bases with no gene match: 7.

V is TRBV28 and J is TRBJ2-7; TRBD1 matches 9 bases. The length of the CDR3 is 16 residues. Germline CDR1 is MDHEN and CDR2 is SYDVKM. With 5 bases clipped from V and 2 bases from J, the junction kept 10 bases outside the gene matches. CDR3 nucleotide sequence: TGTGCCAGCAGTCCCCCTCGGACAGGGGCCGCCTACGAGCAGTACTTC. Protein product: CASSPPRTGAAYEQYF. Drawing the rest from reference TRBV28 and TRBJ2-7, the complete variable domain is DVKVTQSSRYLVKRTGEKVFLECVQDMDHENMFWYRQDPGLGLRLIYFSYDVKMKEKGDIPEGYSVSREKKERFSLILESASTNQTSMYLCASSPPRTGAAYEQYFGPGTRLTVT.

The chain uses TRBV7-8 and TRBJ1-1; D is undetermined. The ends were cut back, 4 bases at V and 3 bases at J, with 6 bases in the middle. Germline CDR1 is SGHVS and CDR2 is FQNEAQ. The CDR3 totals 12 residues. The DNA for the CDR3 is TGTGCCAGCAGCTACGAGGACACTGAAGCTTTCTTT. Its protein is CASSYEDTEAFF.

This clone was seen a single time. The CDR3 DNA is TGTGCCAGCAGGGGACTAGCGGGAGGTGGCGAGCAGTACTTC. Translating it yields CASRGLAGGGEQYF. The rearrangement links TRBV6-1 to TRBJ2-7; 15 bases match TRBD2. This CDR3 contains 14 residues. With V trimmed by 6 bases and J by 6 bases, 3 bases remained unmatched. Germline-derived CDR1 and CDR2 are MNHNS and SASEGT.

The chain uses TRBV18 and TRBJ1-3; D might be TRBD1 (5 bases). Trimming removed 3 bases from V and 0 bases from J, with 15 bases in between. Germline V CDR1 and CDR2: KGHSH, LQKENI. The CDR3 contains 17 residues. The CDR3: CASSPTIGGDSGNTIYF. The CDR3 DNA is TGTGCCAGCTCACCGACGATCGGGGGGGACTCTGGAAACACCATATATTTT.

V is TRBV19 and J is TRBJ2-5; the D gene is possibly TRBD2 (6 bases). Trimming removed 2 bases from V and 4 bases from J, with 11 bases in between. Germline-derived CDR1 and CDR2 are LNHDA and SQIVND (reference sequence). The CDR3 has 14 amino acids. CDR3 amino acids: CASSISGPGETQYF. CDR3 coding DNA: TGTGCCAGTAGTATAAGCGGGCCCGGAGAGACCCAGTACTTC. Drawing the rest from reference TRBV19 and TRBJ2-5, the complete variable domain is DGGITQSPKYLFRKEGQNVTLSCEQNLNHDAMYWYRQDPGQGLRLIYYSQIVNDFQKGDIAEGYSVSREKKESFPLTVTSAQKNPTAFYLCASSISGPGETQYFGPGTRLLVL.

CDR3 protein: CASSWRQGRSQETQYF. The CDR3 DNA is TGCGCCAGCAGCTGGAGACAGGGGCGATCACAAGAGACCCAGTACTTC. The chain is built from TRBV5-1 and TRBJ2-5; TRBD1 aligns across 8 bases. The CDR3 is 16 amino acids. The V segment lost 3 bases and the J segment 2 bases; nucleotides outside the gene matches: 9. From germline, CDR1 is SGHRS and CDR2 YFSETQ.

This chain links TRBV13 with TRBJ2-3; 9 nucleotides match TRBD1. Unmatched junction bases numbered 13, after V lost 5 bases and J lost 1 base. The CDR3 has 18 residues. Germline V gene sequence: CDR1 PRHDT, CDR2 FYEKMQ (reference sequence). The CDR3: CASSDRDRDTLGTDTQYF. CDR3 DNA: TGTGCCAGCAGCGACCGGGACAGGGACACCTTAGGCACAGATACGCAGTATTTT.

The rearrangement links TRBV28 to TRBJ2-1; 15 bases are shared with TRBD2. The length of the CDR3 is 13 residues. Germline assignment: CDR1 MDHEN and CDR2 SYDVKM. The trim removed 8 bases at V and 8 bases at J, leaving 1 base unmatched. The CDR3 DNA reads TGTGCCAGCGGGACTAGCGGGAGGTATGAGCAGTTCTTC. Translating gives CASGTSGRYEQFF.

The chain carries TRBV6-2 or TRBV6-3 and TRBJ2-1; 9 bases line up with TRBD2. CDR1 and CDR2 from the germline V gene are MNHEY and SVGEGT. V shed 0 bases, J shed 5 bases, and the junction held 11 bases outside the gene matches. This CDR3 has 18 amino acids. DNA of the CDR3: TGTGCCAGCAGTTACTCGATAGAAAAACTAGCGGGTAACAATGAGCAGTTCTTC. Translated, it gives CASSYSIEKLAGNNEQFF.

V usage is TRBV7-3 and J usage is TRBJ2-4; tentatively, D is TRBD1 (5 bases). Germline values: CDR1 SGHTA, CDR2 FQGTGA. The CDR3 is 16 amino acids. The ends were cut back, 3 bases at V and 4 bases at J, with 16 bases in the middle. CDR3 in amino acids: CASSLGPSDTKNIQYF. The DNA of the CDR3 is TGTGCCAGCAGCTTGGGGCCCTCCGACACTAAAAACATTCAGTACTTC.

CDR3 loop: CASSLGVQETQYF. The CDR3 DNA follows: TGTGCCAGCAGTTTGGGGGTTCAAGAGACCCAGTACTTC. The chain has TRBV28 and TRBJ2-5; D might be TRBD1 or TRBD2, each matching 5 bases. Trimming removed 3 bases from V and 2 bases from J, with 7 bases in between. CDR1 is MDHEN and CDR2 is SYDVKM in the germline V gene. The CDR3 totals 13 residues.

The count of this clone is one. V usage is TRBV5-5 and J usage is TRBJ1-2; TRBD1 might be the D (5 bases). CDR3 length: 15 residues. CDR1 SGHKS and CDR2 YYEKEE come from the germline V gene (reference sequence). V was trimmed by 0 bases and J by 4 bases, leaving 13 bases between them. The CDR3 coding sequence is TGTGCCAGCAGCTTGGAAATGGGGCAGAGCTATGGCTACACCTTC. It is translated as CASSLEMGQSYGYTF.

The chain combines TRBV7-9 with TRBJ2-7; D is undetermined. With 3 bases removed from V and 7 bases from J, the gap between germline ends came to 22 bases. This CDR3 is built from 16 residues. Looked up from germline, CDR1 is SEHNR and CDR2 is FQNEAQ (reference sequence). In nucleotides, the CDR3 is TGTGCCAGCAGCTTCGGTCTAGTAGGGTACGGTGGGGAGCAGTACTTC. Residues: CASSFGLVGYGGEQYF. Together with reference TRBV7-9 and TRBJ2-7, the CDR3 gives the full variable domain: DTGVSQNPRHKITKRGQNVTFRCDPISEHNRLYWYRQTLGQGPEFLTYFQNEAQLEKSRLLSDRFSAERPKGSFSTLEIQRTEQGDSAMYLCASSFGLVGYGGEQYFGPGTRLTVT.

Written as DNA, the CDR3 is TGTGCCAGCAGTTTAACGGGGGCTCTGTTTGGAAACACCATATATTTT. This codes for CASSLTGALFGNTIYF. This rearrangement joins TRBV28 to TRBJ1-3, with a weak D call TRBD1 (6 bases). Germline CDR1 reads MDHEN; CDR2 reads SYDVKM. The CDR3 is 16 residues long. V shed 2 bases and J shed 3 bases, with 14 bases lying between them.

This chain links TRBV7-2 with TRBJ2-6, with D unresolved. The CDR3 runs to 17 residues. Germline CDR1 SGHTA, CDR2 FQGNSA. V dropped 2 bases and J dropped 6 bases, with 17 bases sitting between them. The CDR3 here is CASSLSAATLEANVLTF. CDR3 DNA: TGTGCCAGCAGCTTAAGTGCTGCAACTTTGGAGGCCAACGTCCTGACTTTC.

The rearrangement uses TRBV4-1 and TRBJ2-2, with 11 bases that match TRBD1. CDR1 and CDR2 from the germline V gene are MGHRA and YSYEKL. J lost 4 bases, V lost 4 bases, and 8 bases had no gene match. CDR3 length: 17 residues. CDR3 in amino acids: CASSLGTGGKGTGELFF. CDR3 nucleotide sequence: TGCGCCAGCAGCCTCGGGACAGGGGGGAAGGGCACCGGGGAGCTGTTTTTT.

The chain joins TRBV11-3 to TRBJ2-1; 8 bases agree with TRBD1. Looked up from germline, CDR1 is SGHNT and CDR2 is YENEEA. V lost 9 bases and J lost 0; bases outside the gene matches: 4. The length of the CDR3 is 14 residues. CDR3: CASAGGSSYNEQFF. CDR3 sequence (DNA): TGTGCCAGTGCAGGGGGCAGCTCCTACAATGAGCAGTTCTTC.

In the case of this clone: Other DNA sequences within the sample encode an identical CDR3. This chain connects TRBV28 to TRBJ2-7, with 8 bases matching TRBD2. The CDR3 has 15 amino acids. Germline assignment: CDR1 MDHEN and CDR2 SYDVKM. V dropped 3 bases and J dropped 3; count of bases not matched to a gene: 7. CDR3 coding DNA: TGTGCCAGCAGTTTGGGGCTAGCGGGTAGCTACGAGCAGTACTTC. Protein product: CASSLGLAGSYEQYF.

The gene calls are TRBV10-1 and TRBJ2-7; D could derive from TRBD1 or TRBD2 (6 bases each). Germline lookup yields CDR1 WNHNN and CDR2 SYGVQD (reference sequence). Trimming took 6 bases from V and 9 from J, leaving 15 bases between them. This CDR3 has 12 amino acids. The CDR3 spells CASRMEGGAQYF. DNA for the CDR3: TGCGCCAGCAGAATGGAGGGGGGTGCGCAGTACTTC.

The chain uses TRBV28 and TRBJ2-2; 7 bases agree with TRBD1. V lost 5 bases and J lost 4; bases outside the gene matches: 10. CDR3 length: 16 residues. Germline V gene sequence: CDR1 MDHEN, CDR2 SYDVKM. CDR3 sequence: CASSPPLDRFTGELFF. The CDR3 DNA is TGTGCCAGCAGTCCACCCCTGGACAGGTTCACCGGGGAGCTGTTTTTT.

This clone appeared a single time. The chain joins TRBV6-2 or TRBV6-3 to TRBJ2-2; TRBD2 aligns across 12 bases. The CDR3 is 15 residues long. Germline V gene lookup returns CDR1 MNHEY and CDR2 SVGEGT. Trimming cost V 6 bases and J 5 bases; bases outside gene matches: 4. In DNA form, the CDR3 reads TGTGCCAGCAGCCGAGGGACTAGCGGGACCGGGGAGCTGTTTTTT. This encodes CASSRGTSGTGELFF.